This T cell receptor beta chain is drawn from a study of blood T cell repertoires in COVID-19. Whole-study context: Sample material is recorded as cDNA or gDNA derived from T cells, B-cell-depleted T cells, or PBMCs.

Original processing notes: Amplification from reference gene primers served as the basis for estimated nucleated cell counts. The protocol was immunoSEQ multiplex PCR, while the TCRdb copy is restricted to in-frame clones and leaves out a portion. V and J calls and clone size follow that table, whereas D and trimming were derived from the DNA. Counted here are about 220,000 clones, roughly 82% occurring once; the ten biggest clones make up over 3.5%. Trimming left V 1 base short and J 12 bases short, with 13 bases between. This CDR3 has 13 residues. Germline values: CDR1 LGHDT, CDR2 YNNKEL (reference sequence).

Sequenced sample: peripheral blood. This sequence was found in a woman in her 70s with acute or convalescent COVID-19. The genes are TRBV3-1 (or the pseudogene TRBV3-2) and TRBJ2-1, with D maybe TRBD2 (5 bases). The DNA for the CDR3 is TGTGCCAGCAGCCAAGCTACGGACTCCAGGCAGTTCTTC. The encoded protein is CASSQATDSRQFF.